The next 8 T cell receptor beta chains were all read from a single sample in a study of blood T cell repertoires in COVID-19. The protocol was immunoSEQ multiplex PCR, while the TCRdb copy is restricted to in-frame clones and leaves out a portion. The sample holds around 220,000 clones, approximately 86% seen once. Material: PBMCs or T cells enriched from blood (not recorded which). These receptors originate from a woman aged 50 to 60 with acute COVID-19.

This clone has a single count. The chain joins TRBV10-3 to TRBJ1-2; 7 bases line up with TRBD1. Trimming removed 3 bases from V and 6 bases from J; junction bases left unmatched: 7. The CDR3 has 14 residues. The germline CDR1 and CDR2 sequences are ENHRY and SYGVKD. In DNA form, the CDR3 reads TGTGCCATCAGTGACCCAGGGGGTTTTGATGGCTACACCTTC. Translated, it gives CAISDPGGFDGYTF.

Turning to this clone: The sample has other DNA sequences that encode this CDR3 too. The rearrangement uses TRBV11-2 and TRBJ2-7; 7 nucleotides align to TRBD2. CDR1 and CDR2 (germline): SGHAT, FQNNGV. V trimming: 5 bases; J trimming: 3 bases; junction bases outside the gene matches: 7. CDR3 length: 14 residues. The CDR3 reads CASSPPSGSYEQYF. The CDR3 coding sequence is TGTGCCAGCAGCCCACCTAGCGGAAGCTACGAGCAGTACTTC.

This chain uses TRBV5-1 with TRBJ2-1; TRBD2 agrees at 13 bases. Per the germline V gene, CDR1 is SGHRS and CDR2 is YFSETQ. This CDR3 region has 15 residues. The trim removed 6 bases at V and 9 bases at J, leaving 9 bases unmatched. CDR3 sequence: CASTPTSGRAREQFF. The CDR3, as DNA: TGCGCCAGCACACCAACTAGCGGGAGGGCGCGTGAGCAGTTCTTC. Full variable domain (remainder filled in from reference TRBV5-1 and TRBJ2-1): KAGVTQTPRYLIKTRGQQVTLSCSPISGHRSVSWYQQTPGQGLQFLFEYFSETQRNKGNFPGRFSGRQFSNSRSEMNVSTLELGDSALYLCASTPTSGRAREQFFGPGTRLTVL.

The chain's CDR3 is CASSPASGTYEQYF. The DNA for the CDR3 is TGTGCCAGCAGCCCGGCTAGCGGGACCTACGAGCAGTACTTC. This rearrangement joins TRBV7-6 to TRBJ2-7; 9 bases are a match to TRBD2. The CDR3 is 14 residues long. Per germline, CDR1 SGHVS and CDR2 FNYEAQ. The V gene end was trimmed by 5 bases and the J gene end by 2 bases; junction bases not matched to a gene: 4. Supplemented by reference TRBV7-6 and TRBJ2-7, the full variable domain reads GAGVSQSPRYKVTKRGQDVALRCDPISGHVSLYWYRQALGQGPEFLTYFNYEAQQDKSGLPNDRFSAERPEGSISTLTIQRTEQRDSAMYRCASSPASGTYEQYFGPGTRLTVT.

The chain couples TRBV5-1 to TRBJ2-2; the D is unclear. The germline gives CDR1 SGHRS, CDR2 YFSETQ. The CDR3 runs 15 residues. V dropped 0 bases and J dropped 6 bases, with 12 bases sitting between them. CDR3 DNA: TGCGCCAGCAGCTTGGCCCCAAGATCGGCCGGGGAGCTGTTTTTT. This translates into CASSLAPRSAGELFF.

The V call is TRBV18, the J call TRBJ2-7; 7 bases map to TRBD1. V lost 1 base and J lost 2; bases outside the gene matches: 2. The V gene's germline CDR1 is KGHSH and CDR2 LQKENI. This CDR3 comprises 14 residues. The CDR3 sequence: CASSPQGAPYEQYF. In DNA form, the CDR3 reads TGTGCCAGCTCACCACAGGGGGCCCCCTACGAGCAGTACTTC.

The CDR3 sequence: CASSSGQGRYGYTF. The CDR3, as DNA: TGTGCCAGCAGTTCGGGACAGGGTAGGTATGGCTACACCTTC. The chain recombines TRBV27 with TRBJ1-2; 9 bases match TRBD1. Per the germline V gene, CDR1 is MNHEY and CDR2 is SMNVEV (reference sequence). The CDR3 sequence is 14 residues long. J gave up 5 bases and V 4 bases, and 5 bases lay outside the gene matches.

This clone appeared a single time. This CDR3 reads CASSRTSGRAFDEQFF. CDR3 nucleotide sequence: TGTGCCAGCAGCCGGACTAGCGGGAGGGCCTTCGATGAGCAGTTCTTC. V usage is TRBV7-3 and J usage is TRBJ2-1, with 15 bases fitting TRBD2. The CDR3 contains 16 residues. Germline V CDR1 and CDR2: SGHTA, FQGTGA. Unmatched junction bases numbered 7, after V lost 5 bases and J lost 8 bases.